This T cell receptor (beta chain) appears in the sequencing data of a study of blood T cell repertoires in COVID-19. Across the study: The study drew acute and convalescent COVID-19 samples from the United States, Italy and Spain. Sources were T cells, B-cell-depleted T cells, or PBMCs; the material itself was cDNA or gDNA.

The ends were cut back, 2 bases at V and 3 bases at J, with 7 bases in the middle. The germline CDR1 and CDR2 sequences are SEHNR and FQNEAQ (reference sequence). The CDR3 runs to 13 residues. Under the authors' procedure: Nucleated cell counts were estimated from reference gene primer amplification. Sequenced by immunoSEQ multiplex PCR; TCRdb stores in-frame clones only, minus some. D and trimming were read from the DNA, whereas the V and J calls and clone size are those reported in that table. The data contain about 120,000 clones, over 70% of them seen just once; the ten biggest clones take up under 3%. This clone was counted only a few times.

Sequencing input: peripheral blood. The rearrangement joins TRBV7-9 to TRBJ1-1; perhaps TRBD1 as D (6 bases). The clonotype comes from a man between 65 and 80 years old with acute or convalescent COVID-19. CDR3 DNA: TGTGCCAGCAGCTTACAGGGGTACACTGAAGCTTTCTTT. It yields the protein CASSLQGYTEAFF. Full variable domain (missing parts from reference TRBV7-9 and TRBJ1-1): DTGVSQNPRHKITKRGQNVTFRCDPISEHNRLYWYRQTLGQGPEFLTYFQNEAQLEKSRLLSDRFSAERPKGSFSTLEIQRTEQGDSAMYLCASSLQGYTEAFFGQGTRLTVV.